Listed below are T cell receptor beta chains from one sample, sequenced in a study of blood T cell repertoires in COVID-19. The method was immunoSEQ multiplex PCR; TCRdb's version includes in-frame clones alone and lacks a portion of them. The sample shows approximately 300,000 clones, over 85% of them seen only once. Input material: PBMCs or T cells enriched from blood (not recorded which). These receptors were collected from a man in his sixties who had recovered from COVID-19. CDR3s include the opening cysteine and the closing phenylalanine or tryptophan. The size of a clone is reported for some rows only, either as once, few or many, or as a class for expanded clones.

len: 13
j_gene: TRBJ2-1
v_gene: TRBV6-5
abundance: once
CDR3aa: CASSSRTSHEQFF

len: 16
j_gene: TRBJ2-3
v_gene: TRBV4-1
abundance: .
CDR3aa: CASSQERDRSTDTQYF

len: 13
j_gene: TRBJ2-5
v_gene: TRBV18
abundance: .
CDR3aa: CASSPNRAETQYF

len: 18
j_gene: TRBJ1-5
v_gene: TRBV6-6
abundance: few
CDR3aa: CASSPVSVGQGSSQPQHF

len: 15
j_gene: TRBJ2-1
v_gene: TRBV5-4
abundance: .
CDR3aa: CASSLDGVTYNEQFF

len: 14
j_gene: TRBJ1-1
v_gene: TRBV7-3
abundance: .
CDR3aa: CASSLTGKGTEAFF

len: 15
j_gene: TRBJ2-5
v_gene: TRBV25-1
abundance: .
CDR3aa: CASSKLAGAQETQYF

len: 13
j_gene: TRBJ1-3
v_gene: TRBV19
abundance: .
CDR3aa: CASNIAGGNTIYF

len: 15
j_gene: TRBJ2-3
v_gene: TRBV27
abundance: .
CDR3aa: CASTYGGGTTDTQYF

len: 12
j_gene: TRBJ2-1
v_gene: TRBV7-3
abundance: .
CDR3aa: CASGGAYNEQFF

len: 13
j_gene: TRBJ2-2
v_gene: TRBV6-5
abundance: .
CDR3aa: CASRRQVTGELFF

len: 19
j_gene: TRBJ2-2
v_gene: TRBV2
abundance: once
CDR3aa: CASSEVVSGGPTNTGELFF

len: 15
j_gene: TRBJ2-7
v_gene: TRBV6-6
abundance: few
CDR3aa: CASMPGSESSYEQYF

len: 15
j_gene: TRBJ1-2
v_gene: TRBV5-1
abundance: .
CDR3aa: CASSQYSGGQDGYTF

len: 16
j_gene: TRBJ2-5
v_gene: TRBV27
abundance: .
CDR3aa: CASSFVAGGGGETQYF

len: 17
j_gene: TRBJ2-1
v_gene: TRBV14
abundance: .
CDR3aa: CASSQDVGVLSYNEQFF

len: 14
j_gene: TRBJ2-7
v_gene: TRBV6-6
abundance: .
CDR3aa: CASSLIGQGNEQYF

len: 16
j_gene: TRBJ2-3
v_gene: TRBV4-1
abundance: .
CDR3aa: CASSQKGQGLSDTQYF

len: 16
j_gene: TRBJ2-5
v_gene: TRBV7-3
abundance: once
CDR3aa: CASSSGRGRADETQYF

len: 17
j_gene: TRBJ2-7
v_gene: TRBV2
abundance: .
CDR3aa: CASSRPGLAASSYEQYF

len: 15
j_gene: TRBJ1-1
v_gene: TRBV14
abundance: .
CDR3aa: CASSQSLDRGSEAFF

len: 14
j_gene: TRBJ2-7
v_gene: TRBV7-2
abundance: .
CDR3aa: CASSHSGRAYEQYF

len: 13
j_gene: TRBJ1-1
v_gene: TRBV18
abundance: .
CDR3aa: CASSQDRGREAFF

len: 14
j_gene: TRBJ2-3
v_gene: TRBV5-1
abundance: .
CDR3aa: CASSFSGKTDTQYF

len: 11
j_gene: TRBJ1-1
v_gene: TRBV19
abundance: .
CDR3aa: CASGGFYEAFF

len: 13
j_gene: TRBJ1-2
v_gene: TRBV4-3
abundance: .
CDR3aa: CASSQGQGIGYTF

len: 14
j_gene: TRBJ1-1
v_gene: TRBV6-1
abundance: .
CDR3aa: CASSEGLMNTEAFF

len: 15
j_gene: TRBJ1-1
v_gene: TRBV19
abundance: .
CDR3aa: CASIPRGDGSSEAFF

len: 14
j_gene: TRBJ1-1
v_gene: TRBV11-2
abundance: .
CDR3aa: CASSFSTGNTEAFF

len: 13
j_gene: TRBJ1-5
v_gene: TRBV6-4
abundance: .
CDR3aa: CASSVERNQPQHF